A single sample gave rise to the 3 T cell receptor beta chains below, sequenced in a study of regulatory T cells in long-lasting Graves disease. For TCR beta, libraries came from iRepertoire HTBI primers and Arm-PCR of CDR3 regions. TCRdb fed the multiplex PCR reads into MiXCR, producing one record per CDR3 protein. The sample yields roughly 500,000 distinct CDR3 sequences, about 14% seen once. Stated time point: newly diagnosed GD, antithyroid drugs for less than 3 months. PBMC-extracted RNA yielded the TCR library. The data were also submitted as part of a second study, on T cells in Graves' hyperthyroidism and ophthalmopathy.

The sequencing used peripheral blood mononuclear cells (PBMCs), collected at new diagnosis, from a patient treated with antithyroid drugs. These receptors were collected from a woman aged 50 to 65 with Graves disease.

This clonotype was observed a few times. The chain's CDR3 is CSAPGPAWVTQYF. The CDR3, as DNA: TGCAGTGCCCCGGGACCGGCCTGGGTGACCCAGTACTTC. This chain uses TRBV20-1 with TRBJ2-5, with D perhaps assigned TRBD1 or TRBD2 (5 bases each). From germline, CDR1 is DFQATT and CDR2 SNEGSKA (reference sequence). The germline V and J ends were trimmed by 6 bases and 7 bases, with 18 bases remaining between them. This CDR3 has 13 amino acids.

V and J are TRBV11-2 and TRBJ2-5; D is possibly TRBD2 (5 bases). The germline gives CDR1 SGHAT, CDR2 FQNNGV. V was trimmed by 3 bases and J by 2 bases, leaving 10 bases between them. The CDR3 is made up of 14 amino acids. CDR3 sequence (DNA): TGTGCCAGCAGCTTCTACGGGGTGCAAGAGACCCAGTACTTC. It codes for CASSFYGVQETQYF.

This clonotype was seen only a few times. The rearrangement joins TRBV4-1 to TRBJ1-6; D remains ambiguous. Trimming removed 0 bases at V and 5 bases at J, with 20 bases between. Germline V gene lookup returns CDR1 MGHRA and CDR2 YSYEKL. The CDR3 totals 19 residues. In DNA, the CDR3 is TGCGCCAGCAGCCAAGATAGACCCGTAGCAGTCCCAGATAATTCACCCCTCCACTTT. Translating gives CASSQDRPVAVPDNSPLHF.